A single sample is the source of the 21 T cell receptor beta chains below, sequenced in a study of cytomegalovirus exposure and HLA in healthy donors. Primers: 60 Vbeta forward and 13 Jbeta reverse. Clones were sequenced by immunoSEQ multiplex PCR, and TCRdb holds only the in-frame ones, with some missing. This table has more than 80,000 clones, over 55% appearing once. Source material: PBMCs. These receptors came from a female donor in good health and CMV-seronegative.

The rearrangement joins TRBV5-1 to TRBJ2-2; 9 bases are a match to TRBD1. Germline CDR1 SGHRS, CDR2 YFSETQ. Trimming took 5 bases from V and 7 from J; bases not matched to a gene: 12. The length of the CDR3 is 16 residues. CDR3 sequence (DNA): TGCGCCAGCAGGCCCCGGGACAGGGACTATGTCGGGGAGCTGTTTTTT. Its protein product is CASRPRDRDYVGELFF.

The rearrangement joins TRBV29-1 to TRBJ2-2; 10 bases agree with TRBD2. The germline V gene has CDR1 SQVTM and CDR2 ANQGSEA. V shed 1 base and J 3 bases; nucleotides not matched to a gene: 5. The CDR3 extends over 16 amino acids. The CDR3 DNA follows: TGCAGCGTTGAAGGCGGAGCGGGAGGGTACACCGGGGAGCTGTTTTTT. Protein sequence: CSVEGGAGGYTGELFF.

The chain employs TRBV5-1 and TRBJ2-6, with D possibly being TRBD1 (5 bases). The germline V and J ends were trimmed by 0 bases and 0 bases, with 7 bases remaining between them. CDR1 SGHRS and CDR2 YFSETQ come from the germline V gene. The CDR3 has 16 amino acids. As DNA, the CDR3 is TGCGCCAGCAGCTTGGACAGGAACTCTGGGGCCAACGTCCTGACTTTC. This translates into CASSLDRNSGANVLTF.

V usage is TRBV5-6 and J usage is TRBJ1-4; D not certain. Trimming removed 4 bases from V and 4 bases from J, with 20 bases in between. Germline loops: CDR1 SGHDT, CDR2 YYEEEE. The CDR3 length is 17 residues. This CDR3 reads CASSRGPGGGNNEKLFF. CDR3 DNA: TGTGCCAGCAGCCGAGGGCCCGGAGGCGGTAATAATGAAAAACTGTTTTTT.

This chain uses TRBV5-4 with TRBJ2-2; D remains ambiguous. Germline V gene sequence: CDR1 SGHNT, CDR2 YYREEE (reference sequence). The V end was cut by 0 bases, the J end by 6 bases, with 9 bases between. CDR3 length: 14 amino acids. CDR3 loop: CASSLAHLSGELFF. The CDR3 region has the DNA TGTGCCAGCAGCTTGGCTCACCTATCCGGGGAGCTGTTTTTT.

The CDR3 sequence: CADPQGNGNVGDTQYF. The CDR3 coding sequence is TGTGCGGATCCACAGGGAAACGGGAATGTCGGAGATACGCAGTATTTT. The chain couples TRBV19 to TRBJ2-3, with D perhaps TRBD1 (6 bases). CDR1 and CDR2 (germline): LNHDA, SQIVND (reference sequence). This CDR3 has 16 residues.

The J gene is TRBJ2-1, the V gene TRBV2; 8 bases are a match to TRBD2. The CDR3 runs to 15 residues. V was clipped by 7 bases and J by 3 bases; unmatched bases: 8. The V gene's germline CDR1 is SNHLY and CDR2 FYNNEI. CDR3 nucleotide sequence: TGTGCCAGCAAGGCGAGCGGGAGCTACTACAATGAGCAGTTCTTC. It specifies CASKASGSYYNEQFF. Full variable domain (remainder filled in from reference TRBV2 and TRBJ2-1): EPEVTQTPSHQVTQMGQEVILRCVPISNHLYFYWYRQILGQKVEFLVSFYNNEISEKSEIFDDQFSVERPDGSNFTLKIRSTKLEDSAMYFCASKASGSYYNEQFFGPGTRLTVL.

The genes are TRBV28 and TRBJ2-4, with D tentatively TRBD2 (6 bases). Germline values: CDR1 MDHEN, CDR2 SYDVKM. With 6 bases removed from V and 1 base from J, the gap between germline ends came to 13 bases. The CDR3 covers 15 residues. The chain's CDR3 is CASRTAREAKNIQYF. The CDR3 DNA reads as TGTGCCAGCAGAACGGCCCGGGAGGCCAAAAACATTCAGTACTTC. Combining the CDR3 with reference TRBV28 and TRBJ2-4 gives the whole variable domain DVKVTQSSRYLVKRTGEKVFLECVQDMDHENMFWYRQDPGLGLRLIYFSYDVKMKEKGDIPEGYSVSREKKERFSLILESASTNQTSMYLCASRTAREAKNIQYFGAGTRLSVL.

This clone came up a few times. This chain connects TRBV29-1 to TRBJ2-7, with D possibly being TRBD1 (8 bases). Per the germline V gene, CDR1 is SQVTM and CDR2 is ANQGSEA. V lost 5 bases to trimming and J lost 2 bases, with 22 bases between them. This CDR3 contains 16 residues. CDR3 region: CSVRRVRTGRAYEQYF. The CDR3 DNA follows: TGCAGCGTTAGGAGAGTTCGGACAGGGAGGGCCTACGAGCAGTACTTC.

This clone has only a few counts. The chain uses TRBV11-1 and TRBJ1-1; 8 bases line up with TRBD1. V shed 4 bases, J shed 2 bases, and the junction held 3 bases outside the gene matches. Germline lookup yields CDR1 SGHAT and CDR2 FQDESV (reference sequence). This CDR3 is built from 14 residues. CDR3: CASSWDRTNTEAFF. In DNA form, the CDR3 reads TGTGCCAGCAGCTGGGACAGGACCAACACTGAAGCTTTCTTT.

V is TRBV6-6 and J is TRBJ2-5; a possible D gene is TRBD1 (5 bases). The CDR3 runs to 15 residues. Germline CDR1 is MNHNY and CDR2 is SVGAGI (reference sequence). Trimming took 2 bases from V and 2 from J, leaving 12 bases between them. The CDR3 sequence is CASSYPGRAQETQYF. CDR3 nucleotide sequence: TGTGCCAGCAGTTACCCCGGCAGGGCTCAAGAGACCCAGTACTTC.

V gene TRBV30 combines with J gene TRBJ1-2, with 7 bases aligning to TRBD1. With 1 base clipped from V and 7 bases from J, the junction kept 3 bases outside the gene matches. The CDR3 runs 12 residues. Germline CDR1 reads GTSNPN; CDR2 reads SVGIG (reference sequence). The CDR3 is CAWSGQGGGYTF. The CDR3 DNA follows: TGTGCCTGGAGTGGCCAGGGGGGTGGCTACACCTTC.

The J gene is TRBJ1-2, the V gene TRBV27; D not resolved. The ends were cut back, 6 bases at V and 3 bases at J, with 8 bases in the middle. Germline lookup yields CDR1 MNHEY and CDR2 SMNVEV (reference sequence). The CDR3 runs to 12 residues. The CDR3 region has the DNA TGTGCCAGCAGCTCGGGAGACTATGGCTACACCTTC. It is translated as CASSSGDYGYTF.

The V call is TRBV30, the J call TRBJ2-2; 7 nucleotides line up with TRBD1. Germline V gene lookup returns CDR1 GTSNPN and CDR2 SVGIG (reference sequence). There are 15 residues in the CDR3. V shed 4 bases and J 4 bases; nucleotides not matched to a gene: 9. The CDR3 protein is CAWKGSDRRTGELFF. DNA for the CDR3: TGTGCCTGGAAGGGGTCGGACAGGCGCACCGGGGAGCTGTTTTTT.

In DNA, the CDR3 is TGTGCCAGCAGCTTAAAAATGTTGGGGGCGGGAGAGCAGTACTTC. This gives the protein CASSLKMLGAGEQYF. The rearrangement joins TRBV27 to TRBJ2-5; D is perhaps TRBD2 (7 bases). V gave up 6 bases and J gave up 11 bases, with 25 bases separating them. The V gene's germline CDR1 is MNHEY and CDR2 SMNVEV (reference sequence). CDR3 size: 15 residues.

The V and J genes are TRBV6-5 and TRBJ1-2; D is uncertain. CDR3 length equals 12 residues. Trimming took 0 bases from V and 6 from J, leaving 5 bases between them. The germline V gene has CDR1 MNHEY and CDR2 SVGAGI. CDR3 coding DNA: TGTGCCAGCAGTTACTCCCAGGATGGCTACACCTTC. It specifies CASSYSQDGYTF.

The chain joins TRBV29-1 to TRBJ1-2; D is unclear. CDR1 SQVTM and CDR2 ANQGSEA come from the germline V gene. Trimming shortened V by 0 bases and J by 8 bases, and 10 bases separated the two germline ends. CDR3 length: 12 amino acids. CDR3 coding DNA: TGCAGCGTTGAAGATCAACCCTACGGCTACACCTTC. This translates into CSVEDQPYGYTF.

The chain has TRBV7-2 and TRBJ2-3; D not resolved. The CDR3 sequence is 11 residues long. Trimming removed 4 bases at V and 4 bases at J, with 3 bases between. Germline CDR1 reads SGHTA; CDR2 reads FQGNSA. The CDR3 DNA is TGTGCCAGCAGCTCCGCAGATACGCAGTATTTT. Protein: CASSSADTQYF.

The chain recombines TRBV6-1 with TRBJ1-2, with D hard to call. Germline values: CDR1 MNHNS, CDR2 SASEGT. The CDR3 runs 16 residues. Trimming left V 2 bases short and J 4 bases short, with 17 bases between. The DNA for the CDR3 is TGTGCCAGCAGTGAACCACCCGGGAAGGGAGCCTATGGCTACACCTTC. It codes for CASSEPPGKGAYGYTF.

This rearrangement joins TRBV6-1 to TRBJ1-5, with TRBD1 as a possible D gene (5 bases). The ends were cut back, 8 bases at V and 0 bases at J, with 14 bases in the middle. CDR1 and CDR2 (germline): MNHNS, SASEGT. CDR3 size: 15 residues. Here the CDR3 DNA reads TGTGCCAGCGAGAGGGGAGGTGATAGCAATCAGCCCCAGCATTTT. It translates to CASERGGDSNQPQHF.

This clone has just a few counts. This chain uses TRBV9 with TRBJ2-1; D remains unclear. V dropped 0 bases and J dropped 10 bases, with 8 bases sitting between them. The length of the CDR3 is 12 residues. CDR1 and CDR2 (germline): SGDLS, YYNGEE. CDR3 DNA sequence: TGTGCCAGCAGCGTAGTTTACGGGGAGCAGTTCTTC. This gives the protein CASSVVYGEQFF.